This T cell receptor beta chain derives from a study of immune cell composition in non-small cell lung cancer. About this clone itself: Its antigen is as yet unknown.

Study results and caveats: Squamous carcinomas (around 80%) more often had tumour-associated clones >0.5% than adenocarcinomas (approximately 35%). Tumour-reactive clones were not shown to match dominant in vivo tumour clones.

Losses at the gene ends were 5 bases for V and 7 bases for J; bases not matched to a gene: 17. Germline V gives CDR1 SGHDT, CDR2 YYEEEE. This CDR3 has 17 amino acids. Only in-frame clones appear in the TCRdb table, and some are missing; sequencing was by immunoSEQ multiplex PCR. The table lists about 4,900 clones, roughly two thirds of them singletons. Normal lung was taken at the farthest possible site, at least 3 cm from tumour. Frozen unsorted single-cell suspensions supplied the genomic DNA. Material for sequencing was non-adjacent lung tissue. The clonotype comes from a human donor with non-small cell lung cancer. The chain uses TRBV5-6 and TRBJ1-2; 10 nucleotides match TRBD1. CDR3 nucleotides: TGTGCCAGCAGACAAACAACCCCGGGACAGGGGTTTTTTGGCTACACCTTC. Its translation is CASRQTTPGQGFFGYTF.